Each of the 11 T cell receptor beta chains below was sequenced from the same sample in a study of Ad26.COV2.S vaccination and SARS-CoV-2 variants. Produced via immunoSEQ multiplex PCR; TCRdb's table is partial and in-frame only. Of 350,000 to 450,000 clones in the sample, around nine tenths were seen once. Treatment defined: 15 to 20 received Ad26.COV2.S at low or high dose, single or two shots; roughly five received placebo; per-sample allocation not given. All samples were drawn on day 63, counting from the first vaccine or placebo injection. This material consisted of peripheral blood, taken in a trial of Ad26.COV2.S vaccine versus placebo. These receptors originate from a person aged 18-65 years who received the Ad26.COV2.S COVID-19 vaccine or a placebo.

The V call is TRBV30, the J call TRBJ2-2; D gene ambiguous. CDR3 length: 15 amino acids. Germline CDR1 and CDR2: GTSNPN and SVGIG (reference sequence). Trimming removed 2 bases at V and 2 bases at J, with 12 bases between. Here the CDR3 DNA reads TGTGCCTGGAGTTCTTTGTCCCTTAACACCGGGGAGCTGTTTTTT. Residues: CAWSSLSLNTGELFF.

V and J are TRBV5-1 and TRBJ2-3, with D possibly being TRBD1 (6 bases). CDR1 SGHRS and CDR2 YFSETQ come from the germline V gene. The CDR3 spans 14 residues. The V and J ends lost 3 bases and 4 bases respectively, with 12 bases between them. The CDR3 coding sequence is TGCGCCAGCAGCTCGGACAGCGTTTCAGATACGCAGTATTTT. Its protein product is CASSSDSVSDTQYF.

This clone appeared once. This chain links TRBV6-6 with TRBJ1-5; maybe TRBD1 (6 bases). V was pared by 0 bases and J by 2 bases, with 11 bases between. Germline assignment: CDR1 MNHNY and CDR2 SVGAGI (reference sequence). The CDR3 loop spans 16 amino acids. For the CDR3, the DNA is TGTGCCAGCAGTTACTCGGGGGGGGCAGGCAATCAGCCCCAGCATTTT. Translation gives CASSYSGGAGNQPQHF.

J is TRBJ2-7 and V is TRBV6-2 or TRBV6-3, with 11 nucleotides matching TRBD2. With V trimmed by 4 bases and J by 3 bases, 2 bases remained unmatched. Germline assignment: CDR1 MNHEY and CDR2 SVGEGT. The CDR3 length is 14 residues. CDR3 sequence: CASSWGLADYEQYF. The CDR3 DNA sequence: TGTGCCAGCAGTTGGGGACTAGCGGACTACGAGCAGTACTTC.

The chain has TRBV7-2 and TRBJ1-6; no firm D call. V was cut by 1 base and J by 1 base, with 11 bases left in between. This CDR3 spans 17 amino acids. Germline loops: CDR1 SGHTA, CDR2 FQGNSA. This chain's CDR3 is CASSLEVQVSYNSPLHF. The CDR3, as DNA: TGTGCCAGCAGCTTAGAGGTCCAGGTTTCCTATAATTCACCCCTCCACTTT. Complete variable domain (other parts from reference TRBV7-2 and TRBJ1-6): GAGVSQSPSNKVTEKGKDVELRCDPISGHTALYWYRQSLGQGLEFLIYFQGNSAPDKSGLPSDRFSAERTGGSVSTLTIQRTQQEDSAVYLCASSLEVQVSYNSPLHFGNGTRLTVT.

The chain recombines TRBV9 with TRBJ2-5; 8 nucleotides align to TRBD1. This CDR3 has 13 residues. The trim removed 4 bases at V and 4 bases at J, leaving 3 bases unmatched. CDR1 and CDR2 from the germline V gene are SGDLS and YYNGEE. The CDR3 is CASSTGGRETQYF. CDR3 nucleotides: TGTGCCAGCAGCACAGGGGGGAGAGAGACCCAGTACTTC.

J is TRBJ1-1 and V is TRBV28, with a weak D call TRBD1 (6 bases). V dropped 3 bases and J dropped 0 bases, with 8 bases sitting between them. This CDR3 comprises 14 residues. Germline CDR1 MDHEN, CDR2 SYDVKM. CDR3 region: CASSLGGLNTEAFF. The CDR3 DNA reads as TGTGCCAGCAGTTTGGGGGGGCTGAACACTGAAGCTTTCTTT.

The chain uses TRBV6-2 or TRBV6-3 and TRBJ2-7; unclear D gene. The germline CDR1 and CDR2 sequences are MNHEY and SVGEGT. The CDR3 is 15 residues long. With 1 base removed from V and 0 bases from J, the gap between germline ends came to 10 bases. The DNA for the CDR3 is TGTGCCAGCAGTTACTTGAGGCCCAACTCCTACGAGCAGTACTTC. As protein: CASSYLRPNSYEQYF.

V is TRBV9 and J is TRBJ1-4; no reliable D call. Germline V CDR1 and CDR2: SGDLS, YYNGEE. This CDR3 spans 15 amino acids. Trimming cost V 1 base and J 7 bases, with 14 bases left between them. The CDR3 region has the DNA TGTGCCAGCAGCGTATCCCCGGGCTTATCTGAAAAACTGTTTTTT. It codes for CASSVSPGLSEKLFF.

This clone was observed a handful of times. The J gene is TRBJ1-2, the V gene TRBV5-1; TRBD1 is a possible D gene (5 bases). The germline V and J ends were trimmed by 2 bases and 5 bases, with 7 bases remaining between them. This CDR3 has 12 amino acids. Germline V gives CDR1 SGHRS, CDR2 YFSETQ. The CDR3 DNA follows: TGCGCCAGCAGCTTAGACAGTTATGGCTACACCTTC. This sequence encodes CASSLDSYGYTF.

The rearrangement uses TRBV4-2 and TRBJ2-5; D remains unclear. The CDR3 runs to 15 residues. The V end lost 6 bases, the J end lost 2 bases, and 16 bases lay between the germline ends. The germline V gene encodes CDR1 LGHNA and CDR2 YNFKEQ. The DNA of the CDR3 is TGTGCCAGCAGGGAAGGGTCCGTCCGTCAAGAGACCCAGTACTTC. This translates into CASREGSVRQETQYF.